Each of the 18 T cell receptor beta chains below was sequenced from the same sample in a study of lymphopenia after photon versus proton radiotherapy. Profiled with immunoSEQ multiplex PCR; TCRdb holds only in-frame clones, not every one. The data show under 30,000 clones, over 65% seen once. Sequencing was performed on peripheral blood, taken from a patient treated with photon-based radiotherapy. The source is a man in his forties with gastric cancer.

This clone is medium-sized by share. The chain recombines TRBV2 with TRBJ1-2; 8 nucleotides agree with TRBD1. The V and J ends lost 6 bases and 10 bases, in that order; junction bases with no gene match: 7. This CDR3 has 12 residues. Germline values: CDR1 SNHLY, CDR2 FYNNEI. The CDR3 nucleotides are TGTGCCAGCAGGTCCGGGACAGGATTCTACACCTTC. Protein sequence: CASRSGTGFYTF.

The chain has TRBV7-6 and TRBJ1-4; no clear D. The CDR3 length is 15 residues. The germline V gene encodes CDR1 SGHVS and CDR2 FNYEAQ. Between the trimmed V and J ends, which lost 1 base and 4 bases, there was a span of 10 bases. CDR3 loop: CASSLETGSNEKLFF. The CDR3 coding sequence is TGTGCCAGCAGCTTAGAAACGGGGAGTAATGAAAAACTGTTTTTT.

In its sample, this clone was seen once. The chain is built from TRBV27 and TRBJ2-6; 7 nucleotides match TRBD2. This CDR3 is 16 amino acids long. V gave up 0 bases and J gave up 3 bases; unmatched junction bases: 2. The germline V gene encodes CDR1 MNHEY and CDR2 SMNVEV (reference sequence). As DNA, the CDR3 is TGTGCCAGCAGTTTATCGGGGGGGATTGGGGCCAACGTCCTGACTTTC. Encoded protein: CASSLSGGIGANVLTF.

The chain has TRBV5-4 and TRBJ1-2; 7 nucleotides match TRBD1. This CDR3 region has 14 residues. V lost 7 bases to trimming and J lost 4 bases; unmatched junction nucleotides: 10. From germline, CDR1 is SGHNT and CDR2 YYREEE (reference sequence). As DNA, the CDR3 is TGTGCCAGCTCCTCAAACAGGGGAGTCTATGGCTACACCTTC. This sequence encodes CASSSNRGVYGYTF.

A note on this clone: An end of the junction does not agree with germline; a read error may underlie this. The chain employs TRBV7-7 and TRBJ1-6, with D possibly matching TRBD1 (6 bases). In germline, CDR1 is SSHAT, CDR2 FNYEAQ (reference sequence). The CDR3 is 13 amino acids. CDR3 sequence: CASSPHEGEALHF. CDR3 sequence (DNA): TGTGCTAGCAGCCCTCACGAGGGGGAGGCCCTCCACTTT. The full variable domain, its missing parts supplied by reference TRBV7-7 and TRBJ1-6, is GAGVSQSPRYKVTKRGQDVTLRCDPISSHATLYWYQQALGQGPEFLTYFNYEAQPDKSGLPSDRFSAERPEGSISTLTIQRTEQRDSAMYRCASSPHEGEALHFGNGTRLTVT.

In DNA form, the CDR3 reads TGTGCCAGCAGCTTACAACCAGGGGGCTGGACAGATACGCAGTATTTT. Amino acids: CASSLQPGGWTDTQYF. The chain recombines TRBV7-6 with TRBJ2-3; TRBD1 matches 8 bases. V shed 2 bases and J 3 bases; nucleotides not matched to a gene: 7. Germline lookup yields CDR1 SGHVS and CDR2 FNYEAQ. The CDR3 consists of 16 residues.

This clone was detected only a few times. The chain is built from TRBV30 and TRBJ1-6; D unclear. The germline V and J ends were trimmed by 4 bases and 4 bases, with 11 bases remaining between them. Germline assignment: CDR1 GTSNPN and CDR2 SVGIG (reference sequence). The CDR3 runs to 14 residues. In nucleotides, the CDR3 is TGTGCCTGGACAGACGGACTTTATAATTCACCCCTCCACTTT. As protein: CAWTDGLYNSPLHF.

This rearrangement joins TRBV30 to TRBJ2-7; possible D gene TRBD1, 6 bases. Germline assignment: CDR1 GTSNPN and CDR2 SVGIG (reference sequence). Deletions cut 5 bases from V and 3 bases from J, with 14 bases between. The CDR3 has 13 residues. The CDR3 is CAWDRRKGYEQYF. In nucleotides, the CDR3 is TGTGCCTGGGACAGGCGGAAGGGCTACGAGCAGTACTTC.

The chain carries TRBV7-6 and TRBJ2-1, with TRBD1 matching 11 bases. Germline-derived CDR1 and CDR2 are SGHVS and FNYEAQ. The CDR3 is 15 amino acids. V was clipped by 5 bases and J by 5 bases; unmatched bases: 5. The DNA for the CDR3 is TGTGCCAGCAGCCCGGGACAGGGGGTGAACAATGAGCAGTTCTTC. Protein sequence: CASSPGQGVNNEQFF.

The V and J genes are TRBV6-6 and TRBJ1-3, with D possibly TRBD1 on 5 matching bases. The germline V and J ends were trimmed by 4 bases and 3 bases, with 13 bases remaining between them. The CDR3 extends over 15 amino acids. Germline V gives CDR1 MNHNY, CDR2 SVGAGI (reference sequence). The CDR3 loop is CASSSQQVIGNTIYF. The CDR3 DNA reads TGTGCCAGCAGTTCCCAACAGGTTATTGGAAACACCATATATTTT.

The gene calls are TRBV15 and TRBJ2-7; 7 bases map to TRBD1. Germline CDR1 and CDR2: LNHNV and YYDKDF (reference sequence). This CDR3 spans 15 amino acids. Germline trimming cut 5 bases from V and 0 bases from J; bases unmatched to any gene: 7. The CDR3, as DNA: TGTGCCACCAGCTTTACCGGGACAGACTCCTACGAGCAGTACTTC. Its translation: CATSFTGTDSYEQYF.

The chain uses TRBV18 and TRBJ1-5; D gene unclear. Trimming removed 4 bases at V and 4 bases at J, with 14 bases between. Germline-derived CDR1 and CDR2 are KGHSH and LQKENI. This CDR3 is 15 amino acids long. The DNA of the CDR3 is TGTGCCAGCTCACAACCCCGGACGGAGAATCAGCCCCAGCATTTT. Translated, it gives CASSQPRTENQPQHF.

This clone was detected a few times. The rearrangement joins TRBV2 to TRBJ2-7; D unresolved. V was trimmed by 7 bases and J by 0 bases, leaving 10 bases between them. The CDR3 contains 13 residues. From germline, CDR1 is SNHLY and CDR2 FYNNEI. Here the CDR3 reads CASNPQFSYEQYF. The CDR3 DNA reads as TGTGCCAGCAATCCCCAGTTCTCCTACGAGCAGTACTTC.

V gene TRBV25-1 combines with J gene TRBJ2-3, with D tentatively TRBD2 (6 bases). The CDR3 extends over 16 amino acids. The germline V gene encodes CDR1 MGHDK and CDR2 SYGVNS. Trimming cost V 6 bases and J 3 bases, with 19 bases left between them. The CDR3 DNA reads TGTGCCAGCAGAGTTCAGATAGGGCGGGAAACAGATACGCAGTATTTT. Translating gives CASRVQIGRETDTQYF.

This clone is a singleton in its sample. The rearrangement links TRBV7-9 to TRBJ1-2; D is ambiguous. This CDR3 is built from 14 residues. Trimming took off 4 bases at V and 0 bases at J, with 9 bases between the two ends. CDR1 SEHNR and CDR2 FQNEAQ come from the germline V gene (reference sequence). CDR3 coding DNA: TGTGCCAGCAGCTCCGACACATCTAACTATGGCTACACCTTC. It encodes CASSSDTSNYGYTF. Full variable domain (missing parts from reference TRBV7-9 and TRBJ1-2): DTGVSQNPRHKITKRGQNVTFRCDPISEHNRLYWYRQTLGQGPEFLTYFQNEAQLEKSRLLSDRFSAERPKGSFSTLEIQRTEQGDSAMYLCASSSDTSNYGYTFGSGTRLTVV.

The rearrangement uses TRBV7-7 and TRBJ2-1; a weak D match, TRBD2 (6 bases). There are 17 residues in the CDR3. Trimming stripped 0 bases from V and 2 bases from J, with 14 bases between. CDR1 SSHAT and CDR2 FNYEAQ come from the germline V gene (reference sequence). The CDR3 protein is CASSLAVGGAAYNEQFF. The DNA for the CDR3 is TGTGCCAGCAGCTTAGCGGTCGGCGGGGCAGCCTACAATGAGCAGTTCTTC.

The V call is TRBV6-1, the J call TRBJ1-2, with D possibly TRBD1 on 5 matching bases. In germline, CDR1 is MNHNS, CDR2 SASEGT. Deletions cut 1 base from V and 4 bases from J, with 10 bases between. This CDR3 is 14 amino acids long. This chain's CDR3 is CASSEVEGAYGYTF. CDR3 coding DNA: TGTGCCAGCAGTGAAGTTGAAGGGGCCTATGGCTACACCTTC.

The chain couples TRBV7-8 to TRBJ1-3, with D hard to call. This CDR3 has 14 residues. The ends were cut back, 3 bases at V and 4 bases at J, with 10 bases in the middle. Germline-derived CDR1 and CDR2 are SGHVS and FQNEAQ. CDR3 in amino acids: CASSFTTGGNTIYF. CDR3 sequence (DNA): TGTGCCAGCAGCTTCACGACTGGAGGAAACACCATATATTTT.